This TCR beta chain is from a study of T cell changes during pregnancy in multiple sclerosis. Trimming took 0 bases from V and 13 from J, leaving 12 bases between them. Germline CDR1 is SGHDN and CDR2 is FVKESK. The CDR3 contains 13 residues. Only in-frame clones appear in the TCRdb table, and some are missing; sequencing was by immunoSEQ multiplex PCR. The table has about 80,000 clones, roughly 94% seen once. Material: peripheral blood, obtained before pregnancy. The receptor was derived from a female donor with multiple sclerosis, enrolled in a pregnancy study. The chain is built from TRBV14 and TRBJ1-4, with D possibly TRBD1 on 5 matching bases. Here the CDR3 DNA reads TGTGCCAGCAGCCAAGAACAGGCGGGGATACTGTTTTTT. Protein product: CASSQEQAGILFF.